The following is a T cell receptor (beta chain) sequence with its context. PCR involved 60 Vbeta and 13 Jbeta primers. Using immunoSEQ multiplex PCR, the repertoire was profiled, and TCRdb retains in-frame clones only, with some absent. The sample lists around 150,000 clones; approximately 81% were seen once. These data originate in a study of cytomegalovirus exposure and HLA in healthy donors. The TCR was taken from a man aged 18-30 years in good health and CMV-seronegative. The sample comprised PBMCs.

In nucleotides, the CDR3 is TGTGCCAGCAGTAACCGGGGGGGGGCCGACTCCTACGAGCAGTACTTC. Residues: CASSNRGGADSYEQYF. V and J are TRBV27 and TRBJ2-7, with 8 nucleotides matching TRBD2. Germline V CDR1 and CDR2: MNHEY, SMNVEV (reference sequence). V lost 5 bases and J lost 0; bases outside the gene matches: 9. The length of the CDR3 is 16 residues.